This T cell receptor beta chain was observed in a study of cytomegalovirus exposure and HLA in healthy donors. Broader study findings: Immune exposure information available was restricted to CMV serostatus. Presence/absence analyses treated sequencing depth as roughly uniform across donors. A later analysis reportedly found fewer N-insertions in an Asian-associated ancestry cluster than the roughly 670-donor mean. Despite most TCR sequences being rare, some public TCRs occurred in many donors.

Notes on this clone: Its antigen is unknown.

V gave up 0 bases and J gave up 0 bases; unmatched junction bases: 2. This CDR3 is built from 15 residues. Germline V gene sequence: CDR1 MNHEY, CDR2 SVGAGI. Both 60 Vbeta primers and 13 Jbeta primers went into the PCR. The assay was immunoSEQ multiplex PCR, and TCRdb's table has in-frame clones only and misses some. Here the sample spans 100,000 to 150,000 clones, about 70% being singletons. Material for sequencing was PBMCs. The rearrangement links TRBV6-5 to TRBJ2-7; TRBD2 agrees at 7 bases. The sequence derives from a woman aged 60-75 years in good health and CMV-seropositive. The CDR3: CASSYSGGGSYEQYF. The CDR3 DNA follows: TGTGCCAGCAGTTACTCGGGGGGGGGCTCCTACGAGCAGTACTTC.